These 8 T cell receptor beta chains were sequenced from one sample in a study of T cells in Graves' hyperthyroidism and ophthalmopathy. Amplified regions were TCR beta CDR3 sequences from RNA transcripts. HTBI primers were used for first-round RT-PCR of the TCR CDR3. One entry per CDR3 protein results from TCRdb running MiXCR on the multiplex PCR reads. The profile shows approximately 590,000 distinct CDR3 sequences, roughly 46% of them singletons. The material sequenced was peripheral blood or thyroid tissue (not recorded which). These TCRs come from a woman between 18 and 29 years old with Graves' hyperthyroidism.

The rearrangement links TRBV29-1 to TRBJ2-7; 9 bases fit TRBD2. There are 13 residues in the CDR3. Losses at the gene ends were 5 bases for V and 4 bases for J; bases not matched to a gene: 6. CDR1 is SQVTM and CDR2 is ANQGSEA in the germline V gene. Here the CDR3 reads CSVLAGSRYEQYF. DNA for the CDR3: TGCAGCGTTCTAGCGGGATCTAGGTACGAGCAGTACTTC.

With respect to this clonotype: Germline and junction disagree at one end, which may indicate a read error. The chain links TRBV10-2 to TRBJ2-7; maybe TRBD2 (6 bases). Germline-derived CDR1 and CDR2 are WSHSY and SAAADI. The length of the CDR3 is 13 residues. In nucleotides, the CDR3 is TGTGCCAGCAGACTAGATTTGGGTGGCGAGCAGTACTTC. Encoded protein: CASRLDLGGEQYF.

This chain links TRBV7-2 with TRBJ1-1; possible D gene TRBD1, 6 bases. Trimming pared 5 bases from V and 4 bases from J, leaving 20 bases between. The germline V gene has CDR1 SGHTA and CDR2 FQGNSA. This CDR3 comprises 16 residues. The CDR3 reads CASSQVPSRGRTEAFF. CDR3 in DNA: TGTGCCAGCAGCCAAGTACCATCCAGGGGACGCACTGAAGCTTTCTTT.

This clonotype turned up a few times. The V and J genes are TRBV7-9 and TRBJ2-6; D is unclear. Germline V gene data show CDR1 as SEHNR and CDR2 as FQNEAQ (reference sequence). The CDR3 is 16 amino acids. V gave up 4 bases and J gave up 4 bases, with 14 bases separating them. The CDR3 DNA reads as TGTGCCAGCAGCTCCCCGCCGGGCCTCGGGGCCAACGTCCTGACTTTC. Translation: CASSSPPGLGANVLTF.

The chain carries TRBV7-3 and TRBJ1-5; 10 bases are a match to TRBD1. CDR1 and CDR2 from the germline V gene are SGHTA and FQGTGA. V dropped 5 bases and J dropped 8; count of bases not matched to a gene: 6. This CDR3 is 14 amino acids long. CDR3 region: CASSLTGGEKPQHF. In DNA, the CDR3 is TGTGCCAGCAGCCTGACAGGGGGCGAGAAGCCCCAGCATTTT.

In its sample, this clonotype was seen many times. This chain joins TRBV7-2 and TRBJ1-2, with 8 positions matching TRBD1. Germline V CDR1 and CDR2: SGHTA, FQGNSA. The CDR3 totals 13 residues. Germline trimming cut 5 bases from V and 8 bases from J; bases unmatched to any gene: 7. This CDR3 is CASSPRTGFGYTF. The CDR3 bases are TGTGCCAGCAGCCCCAGGACAGGGTTCGGCTACACCTTC.

This clonotype was picked up a small number of times. The chain couples TRBV7-9 to TRBJ2-5; maybe TRBD2 (5 bases). CDR3 length equals 13 residues. Trimming stripped 3 bases from V and 5 bases from J, with 10 bases between. Germline V gives CDR1 SEHNR, CDR2 FQNEAQ (reference sequence). In DNA form, the CDR3 reads TGTGCCAGCAGCTTTTTGCCGGGGGAGACCCAGTACTTC. Protein: CASSFLPGETQYF.

Comment on this clonotype: A much larger clone is a single base away; this may be a read error. The chain recombines TRBV10-3 with TRBJ1-4; a possible D gene is TRBD1 (6 bases). The CDR3 is made up of 15 amino acids. CDR1 is ENHRY, CDR2 SYGVKD, per germline. Deletions cut 5 bases from V and 0 bases from J, with 10 bases between. The CDR3 nucleotides are TGTGCCATCAGTCCCACAGGGCCAACTAATGAAAAACTGTTTTTT. Protein sequence: CAISPTGPTNEKLFF.